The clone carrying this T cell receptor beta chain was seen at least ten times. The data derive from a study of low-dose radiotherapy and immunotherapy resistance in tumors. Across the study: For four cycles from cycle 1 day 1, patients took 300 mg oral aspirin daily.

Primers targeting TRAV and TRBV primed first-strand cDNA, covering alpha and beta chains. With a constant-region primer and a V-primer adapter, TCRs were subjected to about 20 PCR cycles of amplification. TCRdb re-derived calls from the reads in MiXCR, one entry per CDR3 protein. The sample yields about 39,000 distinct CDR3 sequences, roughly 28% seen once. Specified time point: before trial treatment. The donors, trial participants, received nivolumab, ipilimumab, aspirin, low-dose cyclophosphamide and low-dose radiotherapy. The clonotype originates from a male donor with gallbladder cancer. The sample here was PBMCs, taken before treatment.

The CDR3 DNA reads TGTGCCAGCAGTTGGGGGGGGGGCGCAGATACGCAGTATTTT. Translated: CASSWGGGADTQYF. The chain recombines TRBV6-6 with TRBJ2-3; D is perhaps TRBD2 (7 bases). This CDR3 has 14 amino acids. Germline assignment: CDR1 MNHNY and CDR2 SVGAGI (reference sequence). The V and J ends lost 4 bases and 4 bases respectively, with 12 bases between them.